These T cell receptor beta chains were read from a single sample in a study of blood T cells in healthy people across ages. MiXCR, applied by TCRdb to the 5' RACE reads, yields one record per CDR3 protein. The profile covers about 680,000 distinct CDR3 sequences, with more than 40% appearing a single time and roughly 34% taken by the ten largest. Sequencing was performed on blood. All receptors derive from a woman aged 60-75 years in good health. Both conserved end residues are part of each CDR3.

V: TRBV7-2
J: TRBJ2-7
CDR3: CASSPTSGRFDEQYF

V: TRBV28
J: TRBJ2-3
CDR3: CASSTGGSADTQYF

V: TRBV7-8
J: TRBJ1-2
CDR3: CASCRGTGSDIQRGYGYTF

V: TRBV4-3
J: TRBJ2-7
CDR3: CASSHSHARLEQYF

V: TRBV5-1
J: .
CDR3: CASSFGGREETQYF

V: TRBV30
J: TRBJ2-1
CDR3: CARRLAGDNEQFF

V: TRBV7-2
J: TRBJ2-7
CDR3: CASSEGRPRRQYF

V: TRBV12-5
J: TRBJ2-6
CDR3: CASGLEASGDYRSGANVLTF

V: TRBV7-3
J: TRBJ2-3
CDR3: CASSFGSGTADTQYF

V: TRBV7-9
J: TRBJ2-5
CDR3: CASSVLAGGPETQYF

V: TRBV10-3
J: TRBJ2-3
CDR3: CAISEADYNEQYF

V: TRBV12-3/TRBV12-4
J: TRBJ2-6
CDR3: CASSPISGANVPTF

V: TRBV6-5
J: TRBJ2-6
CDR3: CASSDFGANVLTF

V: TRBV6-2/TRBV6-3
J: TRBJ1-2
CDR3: CASSMGRGFYGYTF

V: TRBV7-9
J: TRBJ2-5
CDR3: CASSQDTRNWKTQYF

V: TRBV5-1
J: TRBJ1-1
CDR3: CASRGDTEAFF

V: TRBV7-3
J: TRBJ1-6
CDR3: CASSEIGTVNSPLHF

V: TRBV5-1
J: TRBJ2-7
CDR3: CASSDRDRASYEQYF

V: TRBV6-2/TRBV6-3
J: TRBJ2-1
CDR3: CASGRTDEQFF

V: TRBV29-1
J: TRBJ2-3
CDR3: CSVEDSSAGTQYF

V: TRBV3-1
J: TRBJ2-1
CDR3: CASSQDDRFGRNCRDEQFF

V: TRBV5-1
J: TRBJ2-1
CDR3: CASSLRGQINNEQFF

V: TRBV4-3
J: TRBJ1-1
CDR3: CASSFVMNTEAFF

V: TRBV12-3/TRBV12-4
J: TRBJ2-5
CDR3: CASSRTTGKYQETQYF

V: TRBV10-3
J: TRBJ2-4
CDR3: CAISEGRDDGQYF

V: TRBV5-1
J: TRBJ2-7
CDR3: CASSPTAGAYEQYF

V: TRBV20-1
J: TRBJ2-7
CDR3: CSAPNFAGGYEQYF

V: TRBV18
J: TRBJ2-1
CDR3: CASSPLKYNEQFF

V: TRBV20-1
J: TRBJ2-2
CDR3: CSARDRAATGELFF

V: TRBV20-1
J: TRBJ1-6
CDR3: CSAGNYNSPLHF

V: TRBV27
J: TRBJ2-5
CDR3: CASSLTLTGETQYF